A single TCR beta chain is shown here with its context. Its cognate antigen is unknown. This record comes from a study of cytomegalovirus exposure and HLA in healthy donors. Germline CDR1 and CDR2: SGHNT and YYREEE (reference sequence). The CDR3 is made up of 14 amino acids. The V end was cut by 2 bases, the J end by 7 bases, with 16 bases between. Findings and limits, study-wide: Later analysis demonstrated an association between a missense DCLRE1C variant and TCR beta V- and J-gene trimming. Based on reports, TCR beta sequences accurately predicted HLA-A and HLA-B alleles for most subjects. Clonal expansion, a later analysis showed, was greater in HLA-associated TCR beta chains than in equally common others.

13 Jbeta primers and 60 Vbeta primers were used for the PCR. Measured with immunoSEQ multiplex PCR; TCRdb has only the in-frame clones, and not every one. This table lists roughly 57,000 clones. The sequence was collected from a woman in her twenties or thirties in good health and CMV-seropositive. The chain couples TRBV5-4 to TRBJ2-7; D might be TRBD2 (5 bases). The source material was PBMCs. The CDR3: CASSLEGYGSEQYF. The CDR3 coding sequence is TGTGCCAGCAGCTTAGAGGGTTATGGATCGGAGCAGTACTTC.